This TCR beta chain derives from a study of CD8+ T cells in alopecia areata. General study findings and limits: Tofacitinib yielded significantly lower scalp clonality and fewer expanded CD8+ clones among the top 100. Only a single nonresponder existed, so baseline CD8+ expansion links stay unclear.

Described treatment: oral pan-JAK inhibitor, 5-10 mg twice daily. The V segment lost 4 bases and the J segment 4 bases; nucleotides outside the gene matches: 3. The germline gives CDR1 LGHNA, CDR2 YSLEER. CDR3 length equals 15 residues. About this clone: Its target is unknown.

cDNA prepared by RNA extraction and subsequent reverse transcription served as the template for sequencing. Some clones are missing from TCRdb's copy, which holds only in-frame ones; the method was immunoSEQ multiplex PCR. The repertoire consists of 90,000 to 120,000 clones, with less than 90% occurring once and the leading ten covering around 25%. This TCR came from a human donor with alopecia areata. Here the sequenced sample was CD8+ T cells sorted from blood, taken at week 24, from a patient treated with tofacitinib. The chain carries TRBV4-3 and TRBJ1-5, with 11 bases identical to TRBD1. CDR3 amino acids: CASSPDRGQNQPQHF. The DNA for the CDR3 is TGCGCCAGCAGCCCGGACAGGGGGCAGAATCAGCCCCAGCATTTT.